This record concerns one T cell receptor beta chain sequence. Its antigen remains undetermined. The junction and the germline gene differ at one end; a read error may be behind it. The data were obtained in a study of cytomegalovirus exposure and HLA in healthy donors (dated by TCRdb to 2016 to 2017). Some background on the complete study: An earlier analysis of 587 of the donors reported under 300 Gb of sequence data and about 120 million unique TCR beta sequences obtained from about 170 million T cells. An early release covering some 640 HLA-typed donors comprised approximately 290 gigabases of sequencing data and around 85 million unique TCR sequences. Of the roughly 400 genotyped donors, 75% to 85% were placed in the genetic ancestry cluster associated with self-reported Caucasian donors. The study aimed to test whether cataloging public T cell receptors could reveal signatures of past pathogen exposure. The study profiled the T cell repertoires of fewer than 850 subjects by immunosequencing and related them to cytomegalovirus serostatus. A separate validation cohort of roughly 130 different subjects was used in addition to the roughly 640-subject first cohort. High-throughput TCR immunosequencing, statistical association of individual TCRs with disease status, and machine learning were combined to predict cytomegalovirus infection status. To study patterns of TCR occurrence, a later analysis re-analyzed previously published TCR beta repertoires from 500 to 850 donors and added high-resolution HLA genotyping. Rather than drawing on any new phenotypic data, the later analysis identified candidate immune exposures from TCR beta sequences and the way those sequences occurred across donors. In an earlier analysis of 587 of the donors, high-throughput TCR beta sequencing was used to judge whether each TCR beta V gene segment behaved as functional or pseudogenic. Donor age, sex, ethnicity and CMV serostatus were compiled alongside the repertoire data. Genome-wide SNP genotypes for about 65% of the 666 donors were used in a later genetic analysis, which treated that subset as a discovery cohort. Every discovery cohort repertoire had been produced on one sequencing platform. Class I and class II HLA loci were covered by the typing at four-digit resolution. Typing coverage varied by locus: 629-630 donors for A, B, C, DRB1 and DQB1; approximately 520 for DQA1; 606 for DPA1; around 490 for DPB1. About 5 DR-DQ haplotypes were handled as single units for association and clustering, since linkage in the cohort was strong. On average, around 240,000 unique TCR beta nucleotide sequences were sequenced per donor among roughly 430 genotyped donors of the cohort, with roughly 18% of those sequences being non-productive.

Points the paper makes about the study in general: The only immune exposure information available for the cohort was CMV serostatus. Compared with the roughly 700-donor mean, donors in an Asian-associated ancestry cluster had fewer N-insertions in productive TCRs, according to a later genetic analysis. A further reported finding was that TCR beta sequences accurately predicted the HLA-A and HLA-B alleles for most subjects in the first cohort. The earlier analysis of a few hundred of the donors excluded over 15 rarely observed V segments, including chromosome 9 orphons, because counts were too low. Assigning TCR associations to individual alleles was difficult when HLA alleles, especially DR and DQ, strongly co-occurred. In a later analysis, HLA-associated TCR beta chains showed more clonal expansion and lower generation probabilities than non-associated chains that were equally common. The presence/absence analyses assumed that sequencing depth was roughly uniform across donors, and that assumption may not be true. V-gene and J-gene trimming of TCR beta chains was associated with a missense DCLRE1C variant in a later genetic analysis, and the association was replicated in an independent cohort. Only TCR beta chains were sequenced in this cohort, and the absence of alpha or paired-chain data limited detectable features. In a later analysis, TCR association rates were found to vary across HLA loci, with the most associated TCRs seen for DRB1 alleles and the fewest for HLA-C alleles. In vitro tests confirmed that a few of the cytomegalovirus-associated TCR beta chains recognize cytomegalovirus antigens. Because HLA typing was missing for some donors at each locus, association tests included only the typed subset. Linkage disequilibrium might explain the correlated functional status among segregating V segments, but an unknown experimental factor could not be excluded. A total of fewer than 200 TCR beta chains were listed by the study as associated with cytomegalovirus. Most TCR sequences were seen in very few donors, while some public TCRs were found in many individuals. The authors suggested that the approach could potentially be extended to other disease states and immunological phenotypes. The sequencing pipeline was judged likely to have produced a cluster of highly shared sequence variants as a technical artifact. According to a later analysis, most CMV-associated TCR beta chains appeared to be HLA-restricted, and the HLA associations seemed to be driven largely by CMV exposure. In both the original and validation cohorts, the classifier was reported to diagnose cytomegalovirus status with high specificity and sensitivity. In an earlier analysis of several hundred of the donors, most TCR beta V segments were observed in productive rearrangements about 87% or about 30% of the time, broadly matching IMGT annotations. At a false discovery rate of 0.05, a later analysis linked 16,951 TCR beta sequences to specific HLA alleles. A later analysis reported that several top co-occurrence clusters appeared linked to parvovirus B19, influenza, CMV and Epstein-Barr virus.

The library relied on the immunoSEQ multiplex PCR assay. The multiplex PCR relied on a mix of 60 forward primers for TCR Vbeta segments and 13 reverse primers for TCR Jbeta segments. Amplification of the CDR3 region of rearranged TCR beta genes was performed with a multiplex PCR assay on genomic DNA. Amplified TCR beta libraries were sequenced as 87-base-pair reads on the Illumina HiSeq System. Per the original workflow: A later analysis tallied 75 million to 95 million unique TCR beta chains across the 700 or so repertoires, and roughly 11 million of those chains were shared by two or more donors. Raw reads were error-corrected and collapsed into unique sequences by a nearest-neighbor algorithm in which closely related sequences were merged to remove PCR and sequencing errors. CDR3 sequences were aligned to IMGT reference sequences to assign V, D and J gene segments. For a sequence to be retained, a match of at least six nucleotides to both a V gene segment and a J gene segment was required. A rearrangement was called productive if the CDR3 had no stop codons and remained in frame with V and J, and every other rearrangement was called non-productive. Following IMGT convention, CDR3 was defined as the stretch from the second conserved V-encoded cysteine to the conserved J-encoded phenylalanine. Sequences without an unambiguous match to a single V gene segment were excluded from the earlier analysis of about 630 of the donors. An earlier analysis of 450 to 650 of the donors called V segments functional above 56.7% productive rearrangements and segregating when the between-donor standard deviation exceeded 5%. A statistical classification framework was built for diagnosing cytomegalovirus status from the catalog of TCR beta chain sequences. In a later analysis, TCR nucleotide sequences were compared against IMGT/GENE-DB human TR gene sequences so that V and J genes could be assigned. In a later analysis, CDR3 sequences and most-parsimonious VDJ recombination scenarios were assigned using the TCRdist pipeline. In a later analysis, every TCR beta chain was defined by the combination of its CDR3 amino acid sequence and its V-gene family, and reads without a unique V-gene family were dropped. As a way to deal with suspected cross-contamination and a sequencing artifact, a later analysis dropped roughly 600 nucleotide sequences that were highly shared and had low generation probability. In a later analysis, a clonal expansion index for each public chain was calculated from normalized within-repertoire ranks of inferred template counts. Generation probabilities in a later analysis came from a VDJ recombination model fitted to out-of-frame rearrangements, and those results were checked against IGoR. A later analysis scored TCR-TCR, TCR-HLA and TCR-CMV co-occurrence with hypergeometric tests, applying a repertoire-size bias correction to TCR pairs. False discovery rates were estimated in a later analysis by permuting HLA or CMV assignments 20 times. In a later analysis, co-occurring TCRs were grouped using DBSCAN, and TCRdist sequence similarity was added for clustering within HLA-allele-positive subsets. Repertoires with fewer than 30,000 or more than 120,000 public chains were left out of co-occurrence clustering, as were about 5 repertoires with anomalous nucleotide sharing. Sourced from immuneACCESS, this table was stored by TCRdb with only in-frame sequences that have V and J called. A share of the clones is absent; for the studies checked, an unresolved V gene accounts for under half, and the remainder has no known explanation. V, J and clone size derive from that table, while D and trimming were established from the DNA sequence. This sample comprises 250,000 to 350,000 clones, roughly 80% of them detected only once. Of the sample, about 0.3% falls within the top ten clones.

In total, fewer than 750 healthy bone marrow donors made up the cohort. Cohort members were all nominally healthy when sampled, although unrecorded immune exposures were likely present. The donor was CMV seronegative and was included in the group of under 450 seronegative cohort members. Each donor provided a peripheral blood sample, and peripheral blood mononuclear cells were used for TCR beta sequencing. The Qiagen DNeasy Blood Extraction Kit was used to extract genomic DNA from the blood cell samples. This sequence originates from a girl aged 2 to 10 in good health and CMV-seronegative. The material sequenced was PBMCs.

The DNA is as follows: TGTGCCAGCAGCGTAGTAAGGAGGGGAGAGCAGCACTTC. This translates into CASSVVRRGEQHF. The rearrangement joined TRBV9 to TRBJ2-7; the D segment could be TRBD2, given 6 matching bases. The germline V gene encodes CDR1 SGDLS and CDR2 YYNGEE. The CDR3 contains 13 residues, cysteine and phenylalanine counted. Left in the record is the CDR3 DNA by itself, 39 bases read in frame from the first base. The entire variable domain, with the stretches around the CDR3 drawn from the reference TRBV9 and TRBJ2-7 proteins, is DSGVTQTPKHLITATGQRVTLRCSPRSGDLSVYWYQQSLDQGLQFLIQYYNGEERAKGNILERFSAQQFPDLHSELNLSSLELGDSALYFCASSVVRRGEQHFGPGTRLTVT.